These T cell receptor beta chains were read from a single sample in a study of human T cells and chemical hapten exposure. TCRdb used MiXCR to reprocess the RACE reads, holding one entry per CDR3 protein. The sample lists under 400,000 distinct CDR3 sequences, about 5.1% seen once, with just over 2.5% in the top ten. The sample here was whole blood, taken in connection with sensitization to the hapten diphenylcyclopropenone (DPC). The receptor set was obtained from a woman in her fifties or sixties with alopecia areata. Some clones in this sample may be carry-over from other donors' samples. Both conserved end residues are part of each CDR3. D genes are given only for firm matches.

d_call,v_call,j_call,cdr3_aa
NA,TRBV29-1,TRBJ1-2,CSVEYSIYGYTF
NA,TRBV6-5,TRBJ2-6,CASSYGGPGANVLTF
NA,TRBV7-2,TRBJ1-2,CASSPRPGHTVHYGYTF
NA,TRBV10-3,TRBJ2-7,CAISANYEQYF
TRBD1,TRBV29-1,TRBJ1-2,CSVEDAEGAKGYTF
NA,TRBV7-9,TRBJ1-2,CASSLKDILGYTF
NA,TRBV20-1,TRBJ2-2,CSEDGPDTGELFF
TRBD2,TRBV28,TRBJ2-2,CASSFGLAELGTGELFF
NA,TRBV20-1,TRBJ2-7,CSAVDGSGSYEQYF
NA,TRBV4-2,TRBJ1-2,CASSQGQEVNGYTF
NA,TRBV5-1,TRBJ2-7,CASSPSDHRYEQYF
NA,TRBV12-5,TRBJ2-1,CASGLVLWEENEQFF
NA,TRBV4-3,TRBJ1-1,CASSQDHRFGNTEAFF
TRBD1,TRBV5-1,TRBJ1-2,CASSSTGGWDYGYTF
NA,TRBV10-3,TRBJ1-1,CAISELGQMNTEAFF
NA,TRBV6-6,TRBJ1-2,CASTPEGVGGYTF
NA,TRBV2,TRBJ2-5,CASSGPPLGTGRRLQETQYF
NA,TRBV18,TRBJ2-4,CASSRRDEFDIQYF
NA,TRBV4-3,TRBJ2-2,CASSQASRYTGELFF
TRBD1,TRBV20-1,TRBJ1-6,CSAPTTGVRSPLHF
NA,TRBV6-1,TRBJ1-3,CASSEASLGFSGNTIYF
TRBD2,TRBV29-1,TRBJ2-3,CSSEASGTDTQYF
NA,TRBV7-9,TRBJ1-4,CASSLGRQPREKLFF
NA,TRBV12-3/TRBV12-4,TRBJ2-3,CASSLTDSTDTQYF
NA,TRBV7-8,TRBJ1-1,CASSLVVSRNTEAFF
TRBD1,TRBV9,TRBJ2-3,CASSGEGQPTDTQYF
TRBD1,TRBV6-5,TRBJ1-6,CASSNRGGRNSPLHF
TRBD2,TRBV29-1,TRBJ2-1,CSVGGLAGGSSYNEQFF
NA,TRBV11-2,TRBJ1-2,CASSLLRSRRYGYTF
NA,TRBV7-8,TRBJ1-2,CASSLGGGNYGYTF
TRBD1,TRBV3-1,TRBJ1-1,CASSGTENTEAFF
NA,TRBV7-9,TRBJ2-3,CASSPEGVLSTDTQYF
TRBD1,TRBV4-1,TRBJ2-7,CASSQAGTGTYEQYF
TRBD2,TRBV3-1,TRBJ2-7,CASSPGRGTNEQYF
NA,TRBV7-9,TRBJ2-3,CASSSRAGAKDTQYF
TRBD1,TRBV12-3/TRBV12-4,TRBJ1-2,CASSAEPRTGSYTF
TRBD1,TRBV20-1,TRBJ2-7,CSARDRAGQENSVPLNEQYF
NA,TRBV6-2/TRBV6-3,TRBJ1-1,CASNQGTEAFF
TRBD2,TRBV5-4,TRBJ2-1,CASSLTSGRDEQFF
NA,TRBV4-3,TRBJ2-1,CASSQGSKDNEQFF
TRBD2,TRBV6-2/TRBV6-3,TRBJ2-7,CASSYSSSGSKEQYF
TRBD2,TRBV3-1,TRBJ2-3,CATSRTGLAGDTQYF
NA,TRBV6-5,TRBJ1-3,CASSYFQSGNTIYF
NA,TRBV7-2,TRBJ2-5,CASSLMWTAGETQYF
TRBD2,TRBV27,TRBJ2-5,CASSLGTSALRTETQYF
NA,TRBV10-3,TRBJ1-5,CAISESAVLNQPQHF
TRBD2,TRBV19,TRBJ2-1,CASGLAGGNNEQFF
NA,TRBV20-1,TRBJ2-3,CSARRADTQYF
NA,TRBV5-1,TRBJ2-7,CASTRGSEVSYEQYF
TRBD2,TRBV29-1,TRBJ2-1,CSVPGLAATSYNEQFF
TRBD1,TRBV12-5,TRBJ1-1,CASRTGGETEAFF
NA,TRBV6-1,TRBJ1-5,CASSEVEGQPQHF
NA,TRBV20-1,TRBJ2-3,CSAQTGQKDTQYF
NA,TRBV12-3/TRBV12-4,TRBJ1-4,CASSPPGGLGGEKLFF
NA,TRBV27,TRBJ1-6,CASSLQGTPYNSPLHF
TRBD1,TRBV6-2/TRBV6-3,TRBJ1-2,CASSYSLGQGPLADGYTF
TRBD1,TRBV12-5,TRBJ2-3,CASGWTTGVVADTQYF
NA,TRBV28,TRBJ1-5,CASSFTQASQGQPQHF
TRBD1,TRBV28,TRBJ1-2,CASKPQDRAGGYTF